The present T cell receptor beta chain was sequenced within a study of blood T cell repertoires in COVID-19. The wider study: Spain, Italy and the United States supplied samples that represented acute and convalescent COVID-19. Sources were T cells, B-cell-depleted T cells, or PBMCs; the material itself was cDNA or gDNA.

Profiled with immunoSEQ multiplex PCR; TCRdb holds only in-frame clones, not every one. Of about 140,000 clones in the sample, roughly 79% were seen once. V lost 1 base and J 0 bases, leaving 6 bases between the germline ends. The germline V gene encodes CDR1 MNHEY and CDR2 SVGEGT. This CDR3 comprises 14 residues. The TCR was taken from a man aged 50 to 59 with active or convalescent COVID-19. This chain connects TRBV6-2 or TRBV6-3 to TRBJ1-1; D remains ambiguous. The sequenced material came from peripheral blood. CDR3 DNA: TGTGCCAGCAGTTACTTGACACTGAACACTGAAGCTTTCTTT. Amino acids: CASSYLTLNTEAFF.